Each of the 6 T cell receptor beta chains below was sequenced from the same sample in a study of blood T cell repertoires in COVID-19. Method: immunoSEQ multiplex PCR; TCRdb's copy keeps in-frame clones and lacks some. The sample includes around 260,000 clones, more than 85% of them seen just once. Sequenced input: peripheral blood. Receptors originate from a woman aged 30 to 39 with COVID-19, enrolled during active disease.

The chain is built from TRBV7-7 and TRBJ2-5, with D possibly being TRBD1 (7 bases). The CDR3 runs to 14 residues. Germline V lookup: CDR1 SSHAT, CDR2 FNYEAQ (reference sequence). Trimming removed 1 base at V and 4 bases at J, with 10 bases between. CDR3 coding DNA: TGTGCCAGCAGCTTAGACAGGGGAGGAGAGACCCAGTACTTC. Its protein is CASSLDRGGETQYF.

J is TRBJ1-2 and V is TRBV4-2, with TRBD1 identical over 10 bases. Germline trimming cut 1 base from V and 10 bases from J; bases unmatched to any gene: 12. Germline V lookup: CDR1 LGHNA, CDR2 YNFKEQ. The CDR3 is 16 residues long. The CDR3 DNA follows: TGTGCCAGCAGCCAAGCTACGGGACAGGGGCAGTATTTCTACACCTTC. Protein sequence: CASSQATGQGQYFYTF.

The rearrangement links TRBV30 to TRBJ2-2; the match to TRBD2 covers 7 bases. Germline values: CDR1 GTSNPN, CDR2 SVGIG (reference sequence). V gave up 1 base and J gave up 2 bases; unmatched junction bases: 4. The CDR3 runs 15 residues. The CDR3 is CAWSGLAANTGELFF. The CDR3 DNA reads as TGTGCCTGGAGTGGGCTAGCGGCAAACACCGGGGAGCTGTTTTTT.

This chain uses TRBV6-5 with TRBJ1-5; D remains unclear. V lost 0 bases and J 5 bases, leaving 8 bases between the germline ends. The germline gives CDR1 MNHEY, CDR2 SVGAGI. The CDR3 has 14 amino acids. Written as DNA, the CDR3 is TGTGCCAGCAGTTACTCGAAGCGGGATCAGCCCCAGCATTTT. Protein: CASSYSKRDQPQHF.

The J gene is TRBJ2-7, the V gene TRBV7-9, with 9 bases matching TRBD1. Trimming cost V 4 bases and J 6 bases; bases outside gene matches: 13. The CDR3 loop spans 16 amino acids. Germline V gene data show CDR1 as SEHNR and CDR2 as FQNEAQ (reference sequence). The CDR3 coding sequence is TGTGCCAGCAGCTCACAGGACAGGGGAGTACCTGGCGAGCAGTACTTC. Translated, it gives CASSSQDRGVPGEQYF.

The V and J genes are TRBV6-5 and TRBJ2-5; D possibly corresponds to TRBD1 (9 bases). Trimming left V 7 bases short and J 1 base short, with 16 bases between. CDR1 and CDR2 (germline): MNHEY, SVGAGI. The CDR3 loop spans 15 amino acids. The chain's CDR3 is CASKRGTGLQETQYF. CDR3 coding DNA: TGTGCCAGCAAGCGGGGGACAGGGCTCCAAGAGACCCAGTACTTC.